This is a list of T cell receptor beta chains from one sample in a study of blood T cell repertoires in COVID-19. Sequencing used immunoSEQ multiplex PCR; TCRdb keeps in-frame clones, though not all of them. This sample has about 200,000 clones; about 88% occur once, and the top ten carry approximately 5.5%. Sequenced sample: peripheral blood. These receptors were collected from a man aged 35-49 years with active or convalescent COVID-19. CDR3s include the opening cysteine and the closing phenylalanine or tryptophan. The D gene is left open where the match is weak.

cdr3_nt	cdr3_aa	v_call	d_call	j_call
TGCGCCAGCAGCTTAGGACAGGGACTTACTGAAGCTTTCTTT	CASSLGQGLTEAFF	TRBV5-1	TRBD1	TRBJ1-1
TGTGCCAGCAGTTTTCCGTCTCATACAGGTACCTATGGCTACACCTTC	CASSFPSHTGTYGYTF	TRBV28	-	TRBJ1-2
TGTGCCAGCATCGGGGACAGGGGTGAAGCTTTCTTT	CASIGDRGEAFF	TRBV2	TRBD1	TRBJ1-1
TGTGCCAGTAGTAGATCCCTTGAGGGCGTCGGAAACATTCAGTACTTC	CASSRSLEGVGNIQYF	TRBV19	-	TRBJ2-4
TGTGCCAGCAGTAAAGCGGGGGGACCCTACAATGAGCAGTTCTTC	CASSKAGGPYNEQFF	TRBV2	TRBD2	TRBJ2-1
TGCGCCAGCAGCTTGGGGACAGGTGATAATTCACCCCTCCACTTT	CASSLGTGDNSPLHF	TRBV5-1	TRBD1	TRBJ1-6
TGTGCCAGCAGTAACATACAGGGGACAGATACGCAGTATTTT	CASSNIQGTDTQYF	TRBV6-2/TRBV6-3	TRBD1	TRBJ2-3
TGTGCCAGCAGGCAGGGGGCGGACACTGAAGCTTTCTTT	CASRQGADTEAFF	TRBV6-5	TRBD1	TRBJ1-1
TGTGCCAGCAGTTCCGAGACAGGCTCTGGAAACACCATATATTTT	CASSSETGSGNTIYF	TRBV6-5	-	TRBJ1-3
TGTGCCAGCAGCCCCGGGACTAGTCTCGATGAGCAGTTCTTC	CASSPGTSLDEQFF	TRBV3-1/TRBV3-2	TRBD2	TRBJ2-1
TGCAGCGTTGGACACAGCTATGGCTACACCTTC	CSVGHSYGYTF	TRBV29-1	-	TRBJ1-2
TGTGCCAGCAGCCACAAGATCGGGACTAGCGGGAGGGCCCTCAATGAGCAGTTCTTC	CASSHKIGTSGRALNEQFF	TRBV3-1/TRBV3-2	TRBD2	TRBJ2-1
TGTGCTAGCAGCTCACAGGGAGAGACCCAGTACTTC	CASSSQGETQYF	TRBV7-7	-	TRBJ2-5
TGTGCCAGCAGTGACAGCTTATTTAATTCACCCCTCCACTTT	CASSDSLFNSPLHF	TRBV6-4	-	TRBJ1-6
TGCAGCGTTTCATCGGGACTAGCGGGTAATGAGCAGTTCTTC	CSVSSGLAGNEQFF	TRBV29-1	TRBD2	TRBJ2-1
TGTGCCAGCAGCCAAAAGAGATGGTCTCTGAACACTGAAGCTTTCTTT	CASSQKRWSLNTEAFF	TRBV3-1/TRBV3-2	-	TRBJ1-1
TGTGCCAGCTCACCAGAACAGGGGAATCAGCCCCAGCATTTT	CASSPEQGNQPQHF	TRBV18	TRBD1	TRBJ1-5
TGTGCCAGCAGCGTCGACTACATAGAGACCCAGTACTTC	CASSVDYIETQYF	TRBV9	-	TRBJ2-5
TGCGCCAGCAGCTTGGAGCAGGGGTTCTACAATGAGCAGTTCTTC	CASSLEQGFYNEQFF	TRBV5-1	-	TRBJ2-1
TGTGCCAGCAGACCGATTCCCCTGACAGGGATGGGTGAAAAACTGTTTTTT	CASRPIPLTGMGEKLFF	TRBV2	TRBD1	TRBJ1-4
TGTGCCAGCAGCTTAGCCGGACAGGGCACAGGAAACACCATATATTTT	CASSLAGQGTGNTIYF	TRBV7-2	TRBD1	TRBJ1-3
TGTGCCAGCAGTGAAGCGCAGACAGGGGTCACTGAAGCTTTCTTT	CASSEAQTGVTEAFF	TRBV2	TRBD1	TRBJ1-1